What follows is one T cell receptor (beta chain) and its context. This sample stems from a study of blood T cell repertoires in COVID-19. On the study more broadly: COVID-19 samples, acute and convalescent, were from the United States, Italy and Spain. In each case, the material was cDNA or gDNA derived from T cells, B-cell-depleted T cells, or PBMCs.

The CDR3 is 13 amino acids. After removal of 5 bases from V and 8 bases from J, the junction contained 5 bases not matched to a gene. Per the study methods: Estimation of nucleated cell counts relied on the amplification of reference gene primers. Repertoires were generated with immunoSEQ multiplex PCR, while TCRdb's copy carries only in-frame clones and drops some. V, J and clone size derive from that table, while D and trimming were established from the DNA sequence. The profile shows over 85,000 clones, approximately 90% of them singletons. This TCR was sampled from a human donor in a cohort sampled during active COVID-19. Sequenced input: peripheral blood. The V call is TRBV12-3 or TRBV12-4, the J call TRBJ1-2; 10 bases match TRBD1. This CDR3 reads CASSPGQGIGYTF. The CDR3 DNA follows: TGTGCCAGCAGTCCGGGACAGGGGATCGGCTACACCTTC.